This entry features one T cell receptor beta chain sequence. Its antigen is currently unknown. These data come from a study of T cell responses to AZD1222 COVID-19 vaccine. Study-wide results and limits: Spike-specific TCR repertoires showed rising breadth and depth after two AZD1222 doses. Spike-spanning, vaccine-associated CD4 TCRs were dominant at 160-218 and 743-854.

Sequenced by immunoSEQ multiplex PCR; TCRdb stores in-frame clones only, minus some. The sample lists 70,000 to 95,000 clones, around 91% seen once, with over 2% in the top ten. The sequence derives from an adult who received the AZD1222 COVID-19 vaccine. This specimen consisted of peripheral blood, obtained 28 days after the second AZD1222 dose.

DNA of the CDR3: TGTGCCACCAGTGATCCCCCCGGGGGCTACGAGCAGTACTTC. Residues: CATSDPPGGYEQYF. This chain uses TRBV24-1 with TRBJ2-7, with a weak D call TRBD2 (6 bases). CDR3 length: 14 residues. Germline CDR1 reads KGHDR; CDR2 reads SFDVKD. V was cut by 3 bases and J by 3 bases, with 11 bases left in between.